This record looks at one T cell receptor (beta chain) sequence and its context. The sample originates from a study of blood T cell repertoires in COVID-19. About the study: COVID-19 samples from acute and convalescent phases originated in the United States, Italy and Spain. Sources were T cells, B-cell-depleted T cells, or PBMCs; the material itself was cDNA or gDNA.

In the authors' methods: Amplification of reference gene primers was used by the study to estimate nucleated cell counts. Profiled with immunoSEQ multiplex PCR; TCRdb holds only in-frame clones, not every one. The DNA gave D and trimming, while V, J and clone size come from that table. Of about 200,000 clones in the sample, approximately 90% are singletons; the top ten hold 18%. Seattle enrolled patients during active infection and tracked them longitudinally. The CDR3 sequence is 16 residues long. The V gene's germline CDR1 is SEHNR and CDR2 FQNEAQ (reference sequence). V shed 3 bases and J shed 8 bases, with 22 bases lying between them.

The sample comprised peripheral blood. The V and J genes are TRBV7-9 and TRBJ1-2; a weak D match, TRBD1 (5 bases). The TCR was taken from a man over 45 with COVID-19, enrolled during active disease. The CDR3 sequence: CASSFPRWEEAGGYTF. The CDR3 DNA reads TGTGCCAGCAGCTTCCCGAGGTGGGAGGAGGCAGGGGGCTACACCTTC.